This T cell receptor beta chain was documented in a study of monozygotic twins with cystic fibrosis. Clones were read by immunoSEQ multiplex PCR, and TCRdb kept only the in-frame ones, dropping some. Of 8,000 to 10,000 clones in the sample, 90% to 95% were seen once. Per the germline V gene, CDR1 is SGHVS and CDR2 is FNYEAQ. This CDR3 is built from 14 residues. Trimming cost V 3 bases and J 0 bases, with 8 bases left between them. The rearrangement uses TRBV7-6 and TRBJ2-5, with D perhaps TRBD2 (5 bases). The clonotype originates from a boy between 2 and 10 years old with cystic fibrosis. The source material was blood. The CDR3 sequence is CASSLTGYQETQYF. The CDR3 DNA follows: TGTGCCAGCAGCTTGACGGGGTACCAAGAGACCCAGTACTTC.